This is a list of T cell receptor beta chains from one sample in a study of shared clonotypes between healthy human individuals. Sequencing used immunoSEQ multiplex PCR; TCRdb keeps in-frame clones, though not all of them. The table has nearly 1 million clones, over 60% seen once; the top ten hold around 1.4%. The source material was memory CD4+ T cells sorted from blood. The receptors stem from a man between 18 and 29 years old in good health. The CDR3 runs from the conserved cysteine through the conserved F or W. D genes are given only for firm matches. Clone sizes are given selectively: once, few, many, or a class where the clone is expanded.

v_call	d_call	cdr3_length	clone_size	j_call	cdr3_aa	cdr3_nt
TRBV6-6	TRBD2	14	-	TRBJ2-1	CASSASGGHNEQFF	TGTGCCAGCAGCGCTAGCGGGGGTCACAATGAGCAGTTCTTC
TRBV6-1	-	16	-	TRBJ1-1	CASSEAGAGKNTEAFF	TGTGCCAGCAGTGAAGCTGGGGCAGGGAAGAACACTGAAGCTTTCTTT
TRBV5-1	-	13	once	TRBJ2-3	CASNGGYTDTQYF	TGCGCCAGCAATGGGGGGTACACAGATACGCAGTATTTT
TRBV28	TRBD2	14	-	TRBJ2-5	CASTDSGGSEAQYF	TGTGCCAGCACCGATAGCGGGGGGTCCGAGGCCCAGTACTTC
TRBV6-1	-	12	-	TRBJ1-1	CASTRLNTEAFF	TGTGCCAGCACCCGTTTGAACACTGAAGCTTTCTTT
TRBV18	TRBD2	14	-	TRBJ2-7	CASSPRLAETEQYF	TGTGCCAGCTCACCACGGCTAGCGGAGACCGAGCAGTACTTC
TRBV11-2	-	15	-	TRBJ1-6	CASSGPQAYNSPLHF	TGTGCCAGCAGCGGGCCCCAGGCCTATAATTCACCCCTCCACTTT
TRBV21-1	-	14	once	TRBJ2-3	CASTPGLAYGTQYF	TGTGCCAGCACCCCGGGACTAGCGTACGGTACGCAGTATTTT
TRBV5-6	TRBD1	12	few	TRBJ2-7	CASSSTGYEQYF	TGTGCCAGCAGCTCGACAGGGTACGAGCAGTACTTC
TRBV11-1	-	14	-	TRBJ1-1	CASSLDRGDTEAFF	TGTGCCAGCAGCTTAGATAGGGGCGACACTGAAGCTTTCTTT
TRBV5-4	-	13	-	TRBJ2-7	CASSSYSSYEQYF	TGTGCCAGCAGCTCCTACAGCTCCTACGAGCAGTACTTC
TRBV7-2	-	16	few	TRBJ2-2	CASSQNRVGDTGELFF	TGTGCCAGCAGCCAAAACAGGGTGGGCGACACCGGGGAGCTGTTTTTT
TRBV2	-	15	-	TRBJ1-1	CASSPGQVMNTEAFF	TGTGCCAGCAGCCCGGGCCAGGTCATGAACACTGAAGCTTTCTTT
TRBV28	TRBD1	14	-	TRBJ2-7	CASSFSLQGLEQYF	TGTGCCAGCAGTTTCTCCCTACAGGGGCTGGAGCAGTACTTC